This TCR beta chain was sequenced in a study of blood T cell repertoires in COVID-19. Assay used: immunoSEQ multiplex PCR; TCRdb lists only in-frame clones, some missing. The top ten clones hold about 2.7% of a sample with approximately 170,000 clones, roughly 80% of them seen once. J was trimmed by 5 bases and V by 4 bases; bases with no gene match: 1. Germline-derived CDR1 and CDR2 are MNHEY and SVGAGI. CDR3 length: 14 amino acids. The sequence came from a human donor with acute or convalescent COVID-19. The donor label of this sample is uncertain. The sequencing input was peripheral blood. The chain employs TRBV6-5 and TRBJ2-7; 14 nucleotides match TRBD2. The CDR3 DNA sequence: TGTGCCAGCAGTTTGGGACTAGCGGGAGACGAGCAGTACTTC. It yields the protein CASSLGLAGDEQYF.